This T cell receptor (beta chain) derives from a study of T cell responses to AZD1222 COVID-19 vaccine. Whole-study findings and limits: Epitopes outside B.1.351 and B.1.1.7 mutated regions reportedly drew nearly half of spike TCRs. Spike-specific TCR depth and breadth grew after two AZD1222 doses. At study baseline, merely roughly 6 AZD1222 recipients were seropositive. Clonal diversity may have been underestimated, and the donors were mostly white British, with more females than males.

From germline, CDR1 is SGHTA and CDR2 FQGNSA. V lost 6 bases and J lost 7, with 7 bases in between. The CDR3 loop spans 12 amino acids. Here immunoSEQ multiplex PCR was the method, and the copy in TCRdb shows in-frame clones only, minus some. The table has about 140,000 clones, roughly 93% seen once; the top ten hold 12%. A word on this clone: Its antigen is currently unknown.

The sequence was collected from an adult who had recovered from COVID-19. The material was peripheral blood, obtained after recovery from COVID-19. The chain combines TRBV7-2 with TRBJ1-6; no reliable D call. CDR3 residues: CASRAGNSPLHF. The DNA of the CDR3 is TGTGCCAGCAGGGCAGGAAATTCACCCCTCCACTTT.